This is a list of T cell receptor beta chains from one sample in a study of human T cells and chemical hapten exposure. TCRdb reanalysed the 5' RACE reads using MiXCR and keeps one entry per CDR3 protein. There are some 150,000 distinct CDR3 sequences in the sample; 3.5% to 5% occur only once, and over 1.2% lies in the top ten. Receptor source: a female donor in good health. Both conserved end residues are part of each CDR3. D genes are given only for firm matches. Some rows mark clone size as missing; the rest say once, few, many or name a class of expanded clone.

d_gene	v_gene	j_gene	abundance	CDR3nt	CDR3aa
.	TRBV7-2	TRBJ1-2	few	TGTGCCAGCAGCACAGGGCCGGGTAACTATGGCTACACCTTC	CASSTGPGNYGYTF
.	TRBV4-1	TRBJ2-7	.	TGCGCCAGCAGCCACTTGACCCTCTACGAGCAGTACTTC	CASSHLTLYEQYF
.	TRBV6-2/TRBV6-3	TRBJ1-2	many	TGTGCCAGCAGTGCCAACTTCCAAATTACCTATGGCTACACCTTC	CASSANFQITYGYTF
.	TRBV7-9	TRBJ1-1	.	TGTGCCAGCAGCTCCTTGGGCGGTGACCTGAACACTGAAGCTTTCTTT	CASSSLGGDLNTEAFF
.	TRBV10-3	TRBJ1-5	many	TGTGCCATCAGTGAGGGGCAGGGTCCCAATCAGCCCCAGCATTTT	CAISEGQGPNQPQHF
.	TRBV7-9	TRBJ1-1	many	TGTGCCAGCAGCTTACAGGGGTCGGACACTGAAGCTTTCTTT	CASSLQGSDTEAFF
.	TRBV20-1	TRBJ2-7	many	TGCAGTGCCTATAAAGAGGGGGTGCAGTACTTC	CSAYKEGVQYF
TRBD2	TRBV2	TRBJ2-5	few	TGTGCCACCCTCGGACTAGCACAAGAGACCCAGTACTTC	CATLGLAQETQYF
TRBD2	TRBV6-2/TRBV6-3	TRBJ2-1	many	TGTGCCAGCAGTTCTTACGGGGGGATCTCCTACAATGAGCAGTTCTTC	CASSSYGGISYNEQFF
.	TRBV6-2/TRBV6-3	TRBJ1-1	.	TGTGCCAGCAGTTCCCAAACCGGGAGCCAGGCTTTCTTT	CASSSQTGSQAFF
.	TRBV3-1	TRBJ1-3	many	TGTGCCAGCAGCCCCCGTAGCTCTGGAAACACCATATATTTT	CASSPRSSGNTIYF
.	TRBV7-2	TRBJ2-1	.	TGTGCCAGCAGCTTAGCAGGGCCATCCTACAATGAGCAGTTCTTC	CASSLAGPSYNEQFF
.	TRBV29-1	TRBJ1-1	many	TGCAGCGTTGTTAGTCGGGCCCCGAACACTGAAGCTTTCTTT	CSVVSRAPNTEAFF
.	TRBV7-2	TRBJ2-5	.	TGTGCCAGCAGCTTAGACGGGGCGGGGGAGACCCAGTACTTC	CASSLDGAGETQYF
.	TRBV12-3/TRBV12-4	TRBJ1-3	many	TGTGCCAGCAGTTTGGTAGGAAACACCATATATTTT	CASSLVGNTIYF
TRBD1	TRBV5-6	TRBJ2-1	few	TGTGCCAGCAAGTTTGTCGAGGGGGCAGGTCATGAGCAGTTCTTC	CASKFVEGAGHEQFF
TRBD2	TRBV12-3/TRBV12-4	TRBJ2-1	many	TGTGCCAGCAGTATTGTTGGCGGGGGGGCAAGTGAGCAGTTCTTC	CASSIVGGGASEQFF
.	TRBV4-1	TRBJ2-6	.	TGCGCCAGCAGCCAAGATCCCCCACAGCTGATTCACTCTGGGGCCAACGTCCTGACTTTC	CASSQDPPQLIHSGANVLTF
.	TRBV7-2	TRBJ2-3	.	TGTGTCAGCAGCTTAGCCTGGGTCCCCCTCCCGGGTACGCAGTATTTT	CVSSLAWVPLPGTQYF
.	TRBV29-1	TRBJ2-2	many	TGCAGCGTTGAAGTGGGACGCGGGACCGGGGAGCTGTTTTTT	CSVEVGRGTGELFF
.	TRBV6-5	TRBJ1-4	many	TGTGCCAGCAGGTCCCCGGCAACTAATGAAAAACTGTTTTTT	CASRSPATNEKLFF
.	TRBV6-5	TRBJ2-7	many	TGTGCCAGCACCTCCGGACACCAGCAGTACTTC	CASTSGHQQYF
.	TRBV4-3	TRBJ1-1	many	TGCGCCAGCAGTCAAGATTCGGGGACGGACACTGAAGCTTTCTTT	CASSQDSGTDTEAFF
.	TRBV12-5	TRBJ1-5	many	TGTGCTAGTGGTTTGGTAACCGGGGTTAGCAATCAGCCCCAGCATTTT	CASGLVTGVSNQPQHF
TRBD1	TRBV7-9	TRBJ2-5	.	TGTGCCAGCAGCTTAGAGGGAGGAGACAGGGGGGAGACCCAGTACTTC	CASSLEGGDRGETQYF
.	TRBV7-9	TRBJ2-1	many	TGTGCCAGCAGTTGGGGACCGAACCTAAATGAGCAGTTCTTC	CASSWGPNLNEQFF
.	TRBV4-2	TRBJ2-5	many	TGTGCCAGCAGCCAAGATCATTTAGGGCTCCGTCGGGACTTC	CASSQDHLGLRRDF
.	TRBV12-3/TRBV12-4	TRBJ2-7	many	TGTGCCAGCAGTCCGGGGGGCAACGAGCAGTACTTC	CASSPGGNEQYF
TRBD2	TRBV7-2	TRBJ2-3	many	TGTGCCAGCAGCTTAGCTCTAGCGGGGGGAAACACAGATACGCAGTATTTT	CASSLALAGGNTDTQYF
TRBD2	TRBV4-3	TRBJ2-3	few	TGCGCCAGCAGCCAAGGATTTCTAGCGGGGGGTATTACGGATACGCAGTATTTT	CASSQGFLAGGITDTQYF
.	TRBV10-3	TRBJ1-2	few	TGTGCCATCAGTGAGTCGGTTTGGTTGGCAGGGACCGCTAACTATGGCTACACCTTC	CAISESVWLAGTANYGYTF
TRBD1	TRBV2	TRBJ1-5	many	TGTGCCAGTCTCCGGGACAGGGACCAGCCCCAGCATTTT	CASLRDRDQPQHF
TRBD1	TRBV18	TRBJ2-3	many	TGTGCCAGCTCGAGGGACAGGGAGGGCACAGATACGCAGTATTTT	CASSRDREGTDTQYF
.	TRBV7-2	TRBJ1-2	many	TGTGCCAGCACCTCCCCGTCTGTTGGCTACACCTTC	CASTSPSVGYTF
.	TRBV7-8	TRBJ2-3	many	TGTGCCAGCAGAACTGGGACAGATACGCAGTATTTT	CASRTGTDTQYF
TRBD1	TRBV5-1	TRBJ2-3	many	TGCGCCAGCAGCTTCAGGGGGCAGTCAGATACGCAGTATTTT	CASSFRGQSDTQYF
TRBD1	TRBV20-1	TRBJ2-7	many	TGCAGTGCTAGAAGTCACAGGGGCTTCTCCTACGAGCAGTACTTC	CSARSHRGFSYEQYF
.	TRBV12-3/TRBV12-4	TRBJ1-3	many	TGTGCCAGCAGGGCGGCGGGAAACACCATATATTTT	CASRAAGNTIYF
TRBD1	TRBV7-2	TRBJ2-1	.	TGTGCCAGCAGCTCCCGGACAGGAAGCTCCTACAATGAGCAGTTCTTC	CASSSRTGSSYNEQFF
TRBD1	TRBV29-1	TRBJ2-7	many	TGCAGCGTTGGGGGACAGGGGGGCTACGAGCAGTACTTC	CSVGGQGGYEQYF
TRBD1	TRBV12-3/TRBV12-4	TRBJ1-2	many	TGTGCCAGCAGAGGACAGGGAAATTTTTATGGCTACACCTTC	CASRGQGNFYGYTF
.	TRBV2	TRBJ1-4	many	TGTGCCAGCAGTTGGGACACGCTAAAACTGTTTTTT	CASSWDTLKLFF
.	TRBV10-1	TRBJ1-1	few	TGCGCCACCTCTGCAGGGATGAACACTGAAGCTTTCTTT	CATSAGMNTEAFF